This TCR beta chain stems from a study of blood T cell repertoires in COVID-19. Germline CDR1 SGHTA, CDR2 FQGTGA. This CDR3 contains 15 residues. V gave up 4 bases and J gave up 3 bases; unmatched junction bases: 6. Method: immunoSEQ multiplex PCR; TCRdb's copy keeps in-frame clones and lacks some. This sample has fewer than 350,000 clones, with 85% found just once. This clonotype was sampled from a woman between 50 and 59 years old who had recovered from COVID-19. Specimen: PBMCs or T cells enriched from blood (not recorded which). The chain uses TRBV7-3 and TRBJ1-3, with 7 bases fitting TRBD1. The CDR3 here is CASSSKGQVGNTIYF. CDR3 in DNA: TGTGCCAGCAGCTCTAAAGGACAGGTTGGAAACACCATATATTTT. Based on the CDR3 plus reference TRBV7-3 and TRBJ1-3, the full variable domain is GAGVSQTPSNKVTEKGKYVELRCDPISGHTALYWYRQSLGQGPEFLIYFQGTGAADDSGLPNDRFFAVRPEGSVSTLKIQRTERGDSAVYLCASSSKGQVGNTIYFGEGSWLTVV.